The sequence of this T cell receptor (beta chain) was determined in a study of blood T cell repertoires in COVID-19. Here immunoSEQ multiplex PCR was the method, and the copy in TCRdb shows in-frame clones only, minus some. Here the sample spans roughly 300,000 clones, approximately 90% being singletons. Sequencing used PBMCs or T cells enriched from blood (not recorded which). This TCR derives from a man aged 25 to 40 who had recovered from COVID-19.

CDR3: CSVDHGGSYNEQFF. The CDR3 DNA reads TGCAGCGTTGACCACGGGGGCTCCTACAATGAGCAGTTCTTC. This chain joins TRBV29-1 and TRBJ2-1; D may be TRBD2 (6 bases). CDR3 length: 14 residues. Looked up from germline, CDR1 is SQVTM and CDR2 is ANQGSEA. Between the trimmed V and J ends, which lost 3 bases and 0 bases, there was a span of 9 bases.